Listed below are T cell receptor beta chains from one sample, sequenced in a study of T cell responses to AZD1222 COVID-19 vaccine. TCRdb's table, derived via immunoSEQ multiplex PCR, lists solely in-frame clones and lacks some. In the table there are about 140,000 clones, around 92% of which are singletons. The sequencing here drew on peripheral blood, taken on day 0 of AZD1222 vaccination. These receptors were collected from an adult in good health. The CDR3 runs from the conserved cysteine through the conserved F or W. The D gene is left open where the match is weak.

D: .
V: TRBV7-2
length: 14
J: TRBJ2-1
DNA: TGTGCCAGCAGCTTAGGGCCCCACCGGGATGAGCAGTTCTTC
CDR3: CASSLGPHRDEQFF

D: TRBD2
V: TRBV28
length: 12
J: TRBJ2-7
DNA: TGTGCCAGCAGTCCCGCCGGGAGGCGGCAGTACTTC
CDR3: CASSPAGRRQYF

D: .
V: TRBV5-6
length: 14
J: TRBJ1-2
DNA: TGTGCCAGCAAGATCTTCGACGGGACGGGCGGCTACACCTTC
CDR3: CASKIFDGTGGYTF

D: .
V: TRBV3-1/TRBV3-2
length: 17
J: TRBJ2-5
DNA: TGTGCCAGCAGCCAAGATTACGGCGCCGGCGGTGAAGAGACCCAGTACTTC
CDR3: CASSQDYGAGGEETQYF

D: TRBD2
V: TRBV27
length: 16
J: TRBJ2-7
DNA: TGTGCCAGCAGTTTATCCGCCGGGACTATCACCTACGAGCAGTACTTC
CDR3: CASSLSAGTITYEQYF

D: TRBD1
V: TRBV6-2/TRBV6-3
length: 15
J: TRBJ2-1
DNA: TGTGCCAGCAGTTACTCAGGGGGACAGGGGCATGAGCAGTTCTTC
CDR3: CASSYSGGQGHEQFF

D: TRBD1
V: TRBV4-1
length: 16
J: TRBJ2-2
DNA: TGCGCCAGCAGCCCTTGGACAGGGGGATCCACCGGGGAGCTGTTTTTT
CDR3: CASSPWTGGSTGELFF

D: TRBD2
V: TRBV6-9
length: 17
J: TRBJ2-5
DNA: TGTGCCAGCAGTTATCGATCTAGCGGGGGGCCTCAAGAGACCCAGTACTTC
CDR3: CASSYRSSGGPQETQYF

D: .
V: TRBV28
length: 15
J: TRBJ1-6
DNA: TGTGCCAGCAGTTTATTTGGGGATTATAATTCACCCCTCCACTTT
CDR3: CASSLFGDYNSPLHF

D: .
V: TRBV24-1
length: 13
J: TRBJ2-7
DNA: TGTGCCACCAGTGATTCCAGGGGCGACGAGCAGTACTTC
CDR3: CATSDSRGDEQYF